Each of the 17 T cell receptor beta chains below was sequenced from the same sample in a study of blood T cell repertoires in COVID-19. Profiled with immunoSEQ multiplex PCR; TCRdb holds only in-frame clones, not every one. The table includes roughly 100,000 clones, over 80% detected once. What was sequenced was peripheral blood. These receptors all come from an elderly man with acute or convalescent COVID-19.

The V call is TRBV7-8, the J call TRBJ2-7; D is possibly TRBD1 (6 bases). The CDR3 is 13 amino acids. Germline assignment: CDR1 SGHVS and CDR2 FQNEAQ. Trimming pared 1 base from V and 6 bases from J, leaving 10 bases between. CDR3 in amino acids: CASSLVTGSEQYF. The CDR3 DNA reads TGTGCCAGCAGCTTAGTTACAGGGAGCGAGCAGTACTTC. Full variable domain (rest looked up from reference TRBV7-8 and TRBJ2-7): GAGVSQSPRYKVAKRGQDVALRCDPISGHVSLFWYQQALGQGPEFLTYFQNEAQLDKSGLPSDRFFAERPEGSVSTLKIQRTQQEDSAVYLCASSLVTGSEQYFGPGTRLTVT.

The chain links TRBV29-1 to TRBJ1-2; 7 positions agree with TRBD1. With V trimmed by 2 bases and J by 7 bases, 13 bases remained unmatched. There are 15 residues in the CDR3. CDR1 is SQVTM and CDR2 is ANQGSEA in the germline V gene. The CDR3 coding sequence is TGCAGCGTTGAATTCGGAAGGGGGCAGTTCCTTGGCTACACCTTC. Protein sequence: CSVEFGRGQFLGYTF.

This sequence joins TRBV6-1 and TRBJ2-7, with TRBD2 identical over 7 bases. This CDR3 contains 15 residues. With 3 bases clipped from V and 2 bases from J, the junction kept 7 bases outside the gene matches. From germline, CDR1 is MNHNS and CDR2 SASEGT. The CDR3 loop is CASSEELAGAYEQYF. The CDR3 DNA sequence: TGTGCCAGCAGTGAGGAACTCGCGGGAGCCTACGAGCAGTACTTC.

The chain carries TRBV4-3 and TRBJ1-2; D unclear. V shed 0 bases and J shed 6 bases, with 11 bases lying between them. This CDR3 is 14 amino acids long. Germline CDR1 reads LGHNA; CDR2 reads YSLEER. The CDR3 here is CASSQDSQINGYTF. The CDR3 coding sequence is TGCGCCAGCAGCCAAGATTCACAGATAAATGGCTACACCTTC.

This chain joins TRBV7-3 and TRBJ2-7, with TRBD1 matching over 7 bases. The J segment lost 4 bases and the V segment lost 5 bases, leaving 8 bases of the junction unmatched. CDR1 is SGHTA, CDR2 FQGTGA, per germline. The CDR3 has 14 amino acids. The CDR3 nucleotides read TGTGCCAGCAGCCCAAGAGGGGGCAAGTACGAGCAGTACTTC. This translates into CASSPRGGKYEQYF. The variable domain in full, with the rest retrieved from reference TRBV7-3 and TRBJ2-7, is GAGVSQTPSNKVTEKGKYVELRCDPISGHTALYWYRQSLGQGPEFLIYFQGTGAADDSGLPNDRFFAVRPEGSVSTLKIQRTERGDSAVYLCASSPRGGKYEQYFGPGTRLTVT.

This rearrangement joins TRBV11-2 to TRBJ2-1; the match to TRBD2 covers 12 bases. Losses at the gene ends were 5 bases for V and 0 bases for J; bases not matched to a gene: 11. The CDR3 loop spans 19 amino acids. Germline loops: CDR1 SGHAT, CDR2 FQNNGV. CDR3 in DNA: TGTGCCAGCAGCCCAGGAACTAGCGGGGGGCGCCTCTCCTACAATGAGCAGTTCTTC. Protein product: CASSPGTSGGRLSYNEQFF.

In DNA, the CDR3 is TGTGCCAGTAGTATTGGGGGCTCCAGAACTACTGAAGCTTTCTTT. It codes for CASSIGGSRTTEAFF. The rearrangement links TRBV19 to TRBJ1-1; the D gene is possibly TRBD1 (6 bases). This CDR3 is 15 amino acids long. Per the germline V gene, CDR1 is LNHDA and CDR2 is SQIVND (reference sequence). Trimming stripped 3 bases from V and 5 bases from J, with 16 bases between.

The CDR3 reads CASTVARRGEAFF. In nucleotides, the CDR3 is TGTGCCAGTACCGTAGCTCGGAGAGGTGAAGCTTTCTTT. The chain carries TRBV12-3 or TRBV12-4 and TRBJ1-1; the D is unclear. Trimming removed 9 bases at V and 7 bases at J, with 18 bases between. The CDR3 spans 13 residues.

The chain links TRBV27 to TRBJ2-4; no reliable D call. The CDR3 contains 16 residues. Germline values: CDR1 MNHEY, CDR2 SMNVEV (reference sequence). Trimming removed 3 bases from V and 0 bases from J, with 12 bases in between. CDR3 in DNA: TGTGCCAGCAGTTTGAGTCCGAACGGAGCCAAAAACATTCAGTACTTC. Protein product: CASSLSPNGAKNIQYF.

This chain uses TRBV28 with TRBJ1-2, with TRBD1 identical over 10 bases. CDR1 and CDR2 from the germline V gene are MDHEN and SYDVKM. The CDR3 has 14 amino acids. V shed 4 bases and J 5 bases; nucleotides not matched to a gene: 4. The CDR3 DNA reads TGTGCCAGCAGTTCTAGGACAGGGGGTTATGGCTACACCTTC. Translated: CASSSRTGGYGYTF.

This clone was observed a single time. J is TRBJ2-7 and V is TRBV18; D uncertain. Germline CDR1 reads KGHSH; CDR2 reads LQKENI. This CDR3 is built from 14 residues. The V end was cut by 3 bases, the J end by 2 bases, with 11 bases between. DNA for the CDR3: TGTGCCAGCTCACCCCTGGTCCAGGCCTACGAGCAGTACTTC. Translating it yields CASSPLVQAYEQYF.

V is TRBV5-1 and J is TRBJ2-3, with D perhaps TRBD1 (5 bases). V gave up 0 bases and J gave up 0 bases, with 5 bases separating them. This CDR3 spans 14 amino acids. The germline CDR1 and CDR2 sequences are SGHRS and YFSETQ. The CDR3 loop is CASSLAGSTDTQYF. CDR3 DNA: TGCGCCAGCAGCTTGGCAGGGAGCACAGATACGCAGTATTTT.

This rearrangement joins TRBV5-1 to TRBJ2-5; 8 positions agree with TRBD1. Germline-derived CDR1 and CDR2 are SGHRS and YFSETQ. Trimming removed 3 bases from V and 5 bases from J; junction bases left unmatched: 6. The CDR3 loop spans 14 amino acids. Written as DNA, the CDR3 is TGCGCCAGCAGCTCTACGACAGGGGAGGAGACCCAGTACTTC. This translates into CASSSTTGEETQYF.

The table lists this clone with a few counts. The chain combines TRBV19 with TRBJ2-1; TRBD1 aligns across 7 bases. V lost 7 bases and J lost 4; bases outside the gene matches: 7. There are 14 residues in the CDR3. CDR1 and CDR2 (germline): LNHDA, SQIVND (reference sequence). The CDR3: CASTGTDNYNEQFF. The DNA for the CDR3 is TGTGCCAGTACCGGGACAGATAATTACAATGAGCAGTTCTTC.

The chain recombines TRBV19 with TRBJ1-5; D is uncertain. Germline V CDR1 and CDR2: LNHDA, SQIVND (reference sequence). V was trimmed by 1 base and J by 1 base, leaving 8 bases between them. CDR3 length equals 15 residues. The CDR3 sequence is CASSIGGGSNQPQHF. The DNA of the CDR3 is TGTGCCAGTAGTATAGGGGGAGGGAGCAATCAGCCCCAGCATTTT.

The rearrangement joins TRBV7-9 to TRBJ2-7; tentatively, D is TRBD1 (5 bases). The V gene lost 0 bases and the J gene lost 2 bases, with 8 bases spanning the gap. Looked up from germline, CDR1 is SEHNR and CDR2 is FQNEAQ (reference sequence). This CDR3 has 14 residues. This CDR3 is CASSLAAGTYEQYF. The CDR3 DNA sequence: TGTGCCAGCAGCTTAGCAGCAGGGACCTACGAGCAGTACTTC.

The chain combines TRBV21-1 with TRBJ2-3; TRBD1 is the table's D call and was not checked against the DNA. TRBV21-1 is deemed a pseudogene. The CDR3 is 17 amino acids. Written as DNA, the CDR3 is TGTGCCAGCAGCACCCCGACGGGGCAGGGGAGCACAGATACGCAGTATTTT. Translation gives CASSTPTGQGSTDTQYF.